This TCR beta chain derives from a study of glioma-infiltrating T cells after dendritic cell vaccination. Overall study: Samples are from glioblastoma patients in Phase I and II dendritic cell vaccine trials.

Whole-study results and caveats: TCR clonality showed no direct relationship with survival.

To note about this clone: What it recognizes is unknown.

The V gene end was trimmed by 2 bases and the J gene end by 5 bases; junction bases not matched to a gene: 3. In germline, CDR1 is SGHNT, CDR2 YYREEE (reference sequence). The CDR3 has 14 residues. Up to about 2 ug genomic DNA was used for TCRB CDR3 amplification. Profiled with immunoSEQ multiplex PCR; TCRdb holds only in-frame clones, not every one. This sample has about 92,000 clones; 70% to 90% occur once, and the top ten carry about a sixth. The rearrangement links TRBV5-4 to TRBJ2-3, with 9 bases fitting TRBD2. The material sequenced was blood, taken before dendritic cell vaccination. The sequence derives from a human donor with glioblastoma. CDR3 protein: CASSFSGSEDTQYF. DNA of the CDR3: TGTGCCAGCAGCTTTAGCGGGAGTGAAGATACGCAGTATTTT.